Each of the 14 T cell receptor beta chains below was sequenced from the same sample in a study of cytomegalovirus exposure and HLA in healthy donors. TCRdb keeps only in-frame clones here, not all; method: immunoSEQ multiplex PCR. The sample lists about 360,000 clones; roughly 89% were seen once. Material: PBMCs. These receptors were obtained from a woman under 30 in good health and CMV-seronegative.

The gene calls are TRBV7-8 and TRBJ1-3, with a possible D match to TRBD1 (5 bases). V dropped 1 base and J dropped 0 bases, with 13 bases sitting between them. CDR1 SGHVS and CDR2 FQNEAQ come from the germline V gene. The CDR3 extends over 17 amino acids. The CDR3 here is CASSLEGGALSGNTIYF. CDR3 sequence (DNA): TGTGCCAGCAGCTTAGAAGGAGGGGCTCTCTCTGGAAACACCATATATTTT.

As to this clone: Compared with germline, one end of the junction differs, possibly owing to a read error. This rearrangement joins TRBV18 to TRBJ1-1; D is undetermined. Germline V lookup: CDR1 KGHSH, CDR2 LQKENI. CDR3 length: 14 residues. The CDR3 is CASSPTTRWTGAFF. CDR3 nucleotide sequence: TGTGCCAGCTCACCTACGACACGTTGGACTGGAGCTTTCTTT.

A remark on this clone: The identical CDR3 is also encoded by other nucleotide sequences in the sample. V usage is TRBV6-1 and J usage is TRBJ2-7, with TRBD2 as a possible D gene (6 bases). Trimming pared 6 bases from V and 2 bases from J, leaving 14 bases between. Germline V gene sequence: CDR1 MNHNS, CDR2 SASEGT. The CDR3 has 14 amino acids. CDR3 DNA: TGTGCCAGCAGCCCCTTAGGAGGGACCTACGAGCAGTACTTC. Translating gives CASSPLGGTYEQYF.

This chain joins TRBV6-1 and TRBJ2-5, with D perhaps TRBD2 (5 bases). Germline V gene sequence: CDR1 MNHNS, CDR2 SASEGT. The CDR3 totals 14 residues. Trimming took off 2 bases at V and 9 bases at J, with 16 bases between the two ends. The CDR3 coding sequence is TGTGCCAGCAGTGAATCGGGCGAAGTCGGGGCCCAGTACTTC. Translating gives CASSESGEVGAQYF.

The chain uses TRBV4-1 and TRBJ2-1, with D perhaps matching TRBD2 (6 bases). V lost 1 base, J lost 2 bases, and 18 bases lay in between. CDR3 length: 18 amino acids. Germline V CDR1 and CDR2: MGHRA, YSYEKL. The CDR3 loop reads CASSQVLSGGATYNEQFF. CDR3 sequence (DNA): TGCGCCAGCAGCCAAGTCTTGTCGGGCGGGGCAACCTACAATGAGCAGTTCTTC.

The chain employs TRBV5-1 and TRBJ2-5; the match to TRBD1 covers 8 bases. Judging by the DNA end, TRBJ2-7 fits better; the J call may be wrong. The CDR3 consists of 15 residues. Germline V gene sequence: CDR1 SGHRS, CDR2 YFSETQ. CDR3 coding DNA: TGCGCCAGCAGCTTGGCCGGACAGGGCACCTACGAGCAGTACTTC. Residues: CASSLAGQGTYEQYF.

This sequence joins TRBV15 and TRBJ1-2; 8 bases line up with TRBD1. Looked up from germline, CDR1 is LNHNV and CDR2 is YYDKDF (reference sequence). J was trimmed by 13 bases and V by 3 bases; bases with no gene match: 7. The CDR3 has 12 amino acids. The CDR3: CATSSAGTGLTF. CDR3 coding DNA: TGTGCCACCAGCAGCGCAGGGACAGGTCTCACCTTC.

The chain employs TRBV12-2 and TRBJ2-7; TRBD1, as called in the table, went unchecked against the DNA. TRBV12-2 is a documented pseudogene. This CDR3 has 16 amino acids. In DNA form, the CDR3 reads TGTGCAAGTCGCTTAGGGTTGAAGGACAGCGCCTACGAGCAGTACTTC. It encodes CASRLGLKDSAYEQYF.

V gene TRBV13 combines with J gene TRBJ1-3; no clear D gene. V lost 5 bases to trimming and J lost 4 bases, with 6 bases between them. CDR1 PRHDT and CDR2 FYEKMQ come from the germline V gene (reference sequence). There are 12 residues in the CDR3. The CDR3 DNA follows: TGTGCCAGCAGCCCTCGGGGAAACACCATATATTTT. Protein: CASSPRGNTIYF.

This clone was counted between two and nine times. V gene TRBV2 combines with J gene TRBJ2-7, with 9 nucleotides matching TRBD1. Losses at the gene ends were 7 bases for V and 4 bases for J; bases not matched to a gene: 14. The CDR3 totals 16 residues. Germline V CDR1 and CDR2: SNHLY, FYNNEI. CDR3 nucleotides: TGTGCCAGCAAGGGGTTTAAGGGGACAGGGACGTACGAGCAGTACTTC. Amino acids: CASKGFKGTGTYEQYF. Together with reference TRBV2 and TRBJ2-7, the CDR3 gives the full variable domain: EPEVTQTPSHQVTQMGQEVILRCVPISNHLYFYWYRQILGQKVEFLVSFYNNEISEKSEIFDDQFSVERPDGSNFTLKIRSTKLEDSAMYFCASKGFKGTGTYEQYFGPGTRLTVT.

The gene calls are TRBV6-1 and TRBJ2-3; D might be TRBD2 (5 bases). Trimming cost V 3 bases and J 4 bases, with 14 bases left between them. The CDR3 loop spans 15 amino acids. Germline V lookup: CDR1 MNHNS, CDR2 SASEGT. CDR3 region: CASSEEDLSPDTQYF. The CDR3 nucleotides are TGTGCCAGCAGTGAGGAGGACCTCAGTCCAGATACGCAGTATTTT.

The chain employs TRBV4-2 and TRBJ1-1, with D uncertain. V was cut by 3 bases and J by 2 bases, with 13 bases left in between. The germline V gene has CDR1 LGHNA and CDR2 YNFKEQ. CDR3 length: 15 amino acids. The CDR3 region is CASSQVTHHNTEAFF. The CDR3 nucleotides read TGTGCCAGCAGCCAGGTCACACATCACAACACTGAAGCTTTCTTT.

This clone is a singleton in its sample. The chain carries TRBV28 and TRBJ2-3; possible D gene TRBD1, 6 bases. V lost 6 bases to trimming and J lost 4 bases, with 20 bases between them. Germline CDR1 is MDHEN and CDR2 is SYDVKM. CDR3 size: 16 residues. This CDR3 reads CASSPRPGVGADTQYF. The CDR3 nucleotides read TGTGCCAGCAGCCCCCGCCCAGGGGTCGGCGCAGATACGCAGTATTTT.

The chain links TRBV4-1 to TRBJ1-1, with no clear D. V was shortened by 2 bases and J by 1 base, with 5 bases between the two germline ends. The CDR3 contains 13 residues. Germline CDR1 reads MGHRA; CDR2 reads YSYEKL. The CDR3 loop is CASSQRGNTEAFF. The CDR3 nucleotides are TGCGCCAGCAGCCAACGGGGGAACACTGAAGCTTTCTTT.